Below, 28 T cell receptor beta chains from the same sample are listed, as sequenced in a study of T cells after posttransplantation cyclophosphamide. Treatment was busulfan-fludarabine conditioning, a marrow graft, and cyclophosphamide on days +3 and +4. The repertoire was sequenced with immunoSEQ multiplex PCR; TCRdb's copy has only in-frame clones and lacks some. The table includes about 6,800 clones, about 91% detected once. The sequencing used PBMCs, collected roughly 190 weeks after allogeneic stem cell transplant with posttransplant cyclophosphamide. These receptors came from a female patient aged 50-59 years who received an allogeneic stem cell transplant from a related donor, was CMV-positive, and had no GVHD. Some T cells may be the graft donor's.

The CDR3 DNA is TGTGCCAGCAGCTTATCTAGCGGGACCTACAATGAGCAGTTCTTC. It translates to CASSLSSGTYNEQFF. The chain couples TRBV7-9 to TRBJ2-1, with 9 bases aligning to TRBD2. The CDR3 is 15 amino acids. After removal of 2 bases from V and 2 bases from J, the junction contained 1 base not matched to a gene. CDR1 and CDR2 (germline): SEHNR, FQNEAQ (reference sequence).

This chain links TRBV5-1 with TRBJ2-1, with TRBD2 matching 9 bases. Germline CDR1 is SGHRS and CDR2 is YFSETQ. The V and J ends lost 2 bases and 5 bases, in that order; junction bases with no gene match: 5. The CDR3 is made up of 15 amino acids. CDR3 protein: CASSFSGSRDNEQFF. The DNA for the CDR3 is TGCGCCAGCAGCTTTAGCGGGAGTCGGGACAATGAGCAGTTCTTC.

The rearrangement joins TRBV6-6 to TRBJ1-2; weak D call: TRBD1 (5 bases). CDR1 and CDR2 from the germline V gene are MNHNY and SVGAGI (reference sequence). The V end was cut by 5 bases, the J end by 8 bases, with 18 bases between. This CDR3 is built from 14 residues. This chain's CDR3 is CASSPRGRDHGYTF. Written as DNA, the CDR3 is TGTGCCAGCAGTCCGCGGGGCAGGGATCACGGCTACACCTTC.

This chain connects TRBV7-3 to TRBJ2-3; D not certain. V was pared by 5 bases and J by 6 bases, with 9 bases between. Germline CDR1 reads SGHTA; CDR2 reads FQGTGA. This CDR3 has 12 residues. The CDR3: CASSPTGDTQYF. In DNA form, the CDR3 reads TGTGCCAGCAGCCCGACTGGGGATACGCAGTATTTT.

This chain joins TRBV2 and TRBJ1-1; weak D call: TRBD1 (5 bases). This CDR3 is built from 11 residues. Trimming pared 5 bases from V and 8 bases from J, leaving 9 bases between. Germline assignment: CDR1 SNHLY and CDR2 FYNNEI. CDR3 DNA: TGTGCCAGCAGTCTACCAGGGGAAGCTTTCTTT. This translates into CASSLPGEAFF.

The V call is TRBV28, the J call TRBJ1-5, with 8 bases fitting TRBD1. The CDR3 contains 16 residues. V shed 2 bases and J 7 bases; nucleotides not matched to a gene: 10. Germline V lookup: CDR1 MDHEN, CDR2 SYDVKM. CDR3 residues: CASSLGRRGLGQPQHF. CDR3 nucleotide sequence: TGTGCCAGCAGTTTAGGTCGCAGGGGGCTAGGACAGCCCCAGCATTTT.

The gene calls are TRBV18 and TRBJ1-2; D call uncertain. V was clipped by 1 base and J by 2 bases, with 17 bases between them. CDR1 and CDR2 from the germline V gene are KGHSH and LQKENI. This CDR3 spans 17 amino acids. DNA for the CDR3: TGTGCCAGCTCACCACTAGCAGCAGTTCCATCCAACTATGGCTACACCTTC. Its protein product is CASSPLAAVPSNYGYTF.

The chain links TRBV2 to TRBJ1-5, with D possibly being TRBD1 (6 bases). The ends were cut back, 6 bases at V and 3 bases at J, with 12 bases in the middle. In germline, CDR1 is SNHLY, CDR2 FYNNEI. This CDR3 is 14 amino acids long. CDR3 loop: CASSLWTVNQPQHF. CDR3 DNA sequence: TGTGCCAGCAGCCTCTGGACAGTCAATCAGCCCCAGCATTTT.

CDR3 sequence reads: CASSRATGMSYGYTF. The CDR3 bases are TGTGCCAGCAGCCGAGCCACAGGGATGAGCTATGGCTACACCTTC. The rearrangement links TRBV6-1 to TRBJ1-2; D might be TRBD1 (6 bases). V was clipped by 6 bases and J by 4 bases, with 18 bases between them. Germline V lookup: CDR1 MNHNS, CDR2 SASEGT. The CDR3 spans 15 residues.

This sequence joins TRBV4-1 and TRBJ2-7; possible D gene TRBD2, 6 bases. CDR3 size: 15 residues. V lost 0 bases, J lost 2 bases, and 11 bases lay in between. Germline CDR1 reads MGHRA; CDR2 reads YSYEKL. The CDR3 sequence: CASSQDQGGTYEQYF. In DNA form, the CDR3 reads TGCGCCAGCAGCCAAGATCAGGGCGGGACCTACGAGCAGTACTTC.

The V call is TRBV14, the J call TRBJ2-1; 8 nucleotides align to TRBD2. Trimming took 4 bases from V and 6 from J; bases not matched to a gene: 11. The CDR3 is 16 amino acids. Germline loops: CDR1 SGHDN, CDR2 FVKESK. CDR3 sequence (DNA): TGTGCCAGCAGCCGGACGGGACTAGAGGACCTCAATGAGCAGTTCTTC. Translation gives CASSRTGLEDLNEQFF.

The chain links TRBV4-2 to TRBJ1-4; 7 bases are shared with TRBD1. Germline assignment: CDR1 LGHNA and CDR2 YNFKEQ. The ends lost 0 bases at V and 3 bases at J; junction bases unmatched: 4. The CDR3 is made up of 16 amino acids. The CDR3 sequence is CASSQDSDRPNEKLFF. CDR3 in DNA: TGTGCCAGCAGCCAAGACTCGGACAGGCCTAATGAAAAACTGTTTTTT.

The V gene is TRBV7-2, the J gene TRBJ1-2; D is perhaps TRBD1 (5 bases). Trimming shortened V by 5 bases and J by 5 bases, and 21 bases separated the two germline ends. The CDR3 totals 16 residues. Germline CDR1 reads SGHTA; CDR2 reads FQGNSA. The CDR3 sequence: CASSQSGTDVWYGYTF. Here the CDR3 DNA reads TGTGCCAGCAGCCAAAGCGGGACCGACGTATGGTATGGCTACACCTTC. Full variable domain (remainder filled in from reference TRBV7-2 and TRBJ1-2): GAGVSQSPSNKVTEKGKDVELRCDPISGHTALYWYRQSLGQGLEFLIYFQGNSAPDKSGLPSDRFSAERTGGSVSTLTIQRTQQEDSAVYLCASSQSGTDVWYGYTFGSGTRLTVV.

This chain links TRBV5-1 with TRBJ2-6, with TRBD1 matching over 9 bases. CDR3 size: 18 residues. The V segment lost 4 bases and the J segment 0 bases; nucleotides outside the gene matches: 8. CDR1 and CDR2 from the germline V gene are SGHRS and YFSETQ. The CDR3 DNA is TGCGCCAGCAGCCGGGACAGGGCGACACTCTCTGGGGCCAACGTCCTGACTTTC. This codes for CASSRDRATLSGANVLTF.

The chain carries TRBV4-2 and TRBJ2-1, with D tentatively TRBD2 (6 bases). The length of the CDR3 is 15 residues. The V and J ends lost 4 bases and 5 bases respectively, with 15 bases between them. Per germline, CDR1 LGHNA and CDR2 YNFKEQ. The CDR3 DNA reads as TGTGCCAGCAGCCGCAAGGGGACTGCTAACAATGAGCAGTTCTTC. Its protein is CASSRKGTANNEQFF.

This clone showed up just a few times. This chain connects TRBV6-1 to TRBJ1-3; D gene uncertain. CDR1 MNHNS and CDR2 SASEGT come from the germline V gene. V lost 8 bases to trimming and J lost 0 bases, with 5 bases between them. The CDR3 extends over 12 amino acids. CDR3 residues: CASHSSGNTIYF. In DNA, the CDR3 is TGTGCCAGCCATAGCTCTGGAAACACCATATATTTT.

The chain carries TRBV7-2 and TRBJ1-5; TRBD1 aligns across 9 bases. This CDR3 has 18 residues. With V trimmed by 3 bases and J by 6 bases, 15 bases remained unmatched. From germline, CDR1 is SGHTA and CDR2 FQGNSA. This CDR3 reads CASSLAAHRGLGGQPQHF. DNA for the CDR3: TGTGCCAGCAGCTTGGCGGCGCACAGGGGGCTTGGGGGTCAGCCCCAGCATTTT.

This clone was observed a few times. At one of its ends the junction is not consistent with the germline gene, which may arise from a read error. The chain uses TRBV4-1 and TRBJ2-2; D is possibly TRBD2 (5 bases). Germline loops: CDR1 MGHRA, CDR2 YSYEKL. The CDR3 consists of 15 residues. The CDR3, as DNA: TGCGCCAGCAGCCAAGATAACATCGAACACCGGGGAGCTGTTTTT. Translation: CASSQDNIEHRGAVF.

Here the CDR3 reads CASSQGGLEGGANEQFF. The DNA of the CDR3 is TGCGCCAGCAGCCAAGGGGGCCTAGAGGGAGGAGCTAATGAGCAGTTCTTC. This sequence joins TRBV4-3 and TRBJ2-1; TRBD2 is a possible D gene (6 bases). The V gene's germline CDR1 is LGHNA and CDR2 YSLEER. CDR3 size: 17 residues. V lost 1 base, J lost 7 bases, and 20 bases lay in between.

The CDR3 sequence is CASSSSGAREQYF. The CDR3 DNA sequence: TGTGCCAGTAGTTCATCAGGGGCTCGGGAGCAGTACTTC. The chain uses TRBV19 and TRBJ2-7; D possibly corresponds to TRBD1 (6 bases). This CDR3 spans 13 amino acids. The V gene's germline CDR1 is LNHDA and CDR2 SQIVND (reference sequence). The V gene lost 5 bases and the J gene lost 7 bases, with 15 bases spanning the gap.

The chain uses TRBV7-9 and TRBJ1-1; D is perhaps TRBD1 (5 bases). Between the trimmed V and J ends, which lost 5 bases and 4 bases, there was a span of 14 bases. The CDR3 is 14 residues long. CDR1 and CDR2 (germline): SEHNR, FQNEAQ (reference sequence). The CDR3 here is CASSRLGGGTEAFF. Here the CDR3 DNA reads TGTGCCAGCAGCCGCCTGGGGGGGGGCACTGAAGCTTTCTTT.

The rearrangement uses TRBV4-3 and TRBJ2-3; D not resolved. Deletions cut 1 base from V and 5 bases from J, with 7 bases between. The CDR3 runs 13 residues. Per germline, CDR1 LGHNA and CDR2 YSLEER. The chain's CDR3 is CASSQVVLDTQYF. DNA of the CDR3: TGCGCCAGCAGCCAAGTTGTACTAGATACGCAGTATTTT.

V usage is TRBV5-4 and J usage is TRBJ1-2; TRBD1 matches at 7 bases. Germline CDR1 SGHNT, CDR2 YYREEE (reference sequence). The CDR3 is made up of 13 amino acids. V lost 5 bases to trimming and J lost 7 bases; unmatched junction nucleotides: 8. The CDR3 DNA reads TGTGCCAGCAGTAACGACAGGGATGCTGGCTACACCTTC. Protein sequence: CASSNDRDAGYTF.

This clone is a singleton in its sample. This rearrangement joins TRBV5-1 to TRBJ2-2; 7 nucleotides match TRBD2. The junction had 12 bases not matched to a gene; V was cut back by 0 bases and J by 4 bases. Germline V gives CDR1 SGHRS, CDR2 YFSETQ. The CDR3 consists of 18 residues. CDR3 nucleotide sequence: TGCGCCAGCAGCTTGGTTGCGGGGAGGGCCTATCTCACCGGGGAGCTGTTTTTT. Protein sequence: CASSLVAGRAYLTGELFF.

This clone showed up just once. J is TRBJ1-1 and V is TRBV10-3, with D maybe TRBD1 (5 bases). V gave up 2 bases and J gave up 5 bases, with 12 bases separating them. Germline-derived CDR1 and CDR2 are ENHRY and SYGVKD. CDR3 length: 14 residues. The CDR3 is CAISENRGQTEAFF. The CDR3 nucleotides read TGTGCCATCAGTGAGAATAGGGGCCAGACTGAAGCTTTCTTT.

This chain uses TRBV10-2 with TRBJ2-3, with 7 bases identical to TRBD1. Trimming cost V 6 bases and J 5 bases; bases outside gene matches: 8. Germline V gene data show CDR1 as WSHSY and CDR2 as SAAADI. CDR3 length equals 14 residues. This CDR3 reads CASSLDRDQDTQYF. The CDR3 DNA reads TGCGCCAGCAGCTTAGACAGGGACCAAGATACGCAGTATTTT.

The chain recombines TRBV7-3 with TRBJ2-3; D gene unclear. V shed 0 bases and J shed 6 bases, with 4 bases lying between them. CDR1 SGHTA and CDR2 FQGTGA come from the germline V gene. The CDR3 consists of 12 residues. This chain's CDR3 is CASSLTGDTQYF. CDR3 sequence (DNA): TGTGCCAGCAGCTTAACCGGGGATACGCAGTATTTT. Combining the CDR3 with reference TRBV7-3 and TRBJ2-3 gives the whole variable domain GAGVSQTPSNKVTEKGKYVELRCDPISGHTALYWYRQSLGQGPEFLIYFQGTGAADDSGLPNDRFFAVRPEGSVSTLKIQRTERGDSAVYLCASSLTGDTQYFGPGTRLTVL.

This chain uses TRBV6-1 with TRBJ1-5; D call uncertain. The germline V gene has CDR1 MNHNS and CDR2 SASEGT. V lost 5 bases to trimming and J lost 7 bases, with 9 bases between them. CDR3 size: 12 residues. CDR3 DNA sequence: TGTGCCAGCAGTTTTTGGAGACAGCCCCAGCATTTT. This encodes CASSFWRQPQHF.